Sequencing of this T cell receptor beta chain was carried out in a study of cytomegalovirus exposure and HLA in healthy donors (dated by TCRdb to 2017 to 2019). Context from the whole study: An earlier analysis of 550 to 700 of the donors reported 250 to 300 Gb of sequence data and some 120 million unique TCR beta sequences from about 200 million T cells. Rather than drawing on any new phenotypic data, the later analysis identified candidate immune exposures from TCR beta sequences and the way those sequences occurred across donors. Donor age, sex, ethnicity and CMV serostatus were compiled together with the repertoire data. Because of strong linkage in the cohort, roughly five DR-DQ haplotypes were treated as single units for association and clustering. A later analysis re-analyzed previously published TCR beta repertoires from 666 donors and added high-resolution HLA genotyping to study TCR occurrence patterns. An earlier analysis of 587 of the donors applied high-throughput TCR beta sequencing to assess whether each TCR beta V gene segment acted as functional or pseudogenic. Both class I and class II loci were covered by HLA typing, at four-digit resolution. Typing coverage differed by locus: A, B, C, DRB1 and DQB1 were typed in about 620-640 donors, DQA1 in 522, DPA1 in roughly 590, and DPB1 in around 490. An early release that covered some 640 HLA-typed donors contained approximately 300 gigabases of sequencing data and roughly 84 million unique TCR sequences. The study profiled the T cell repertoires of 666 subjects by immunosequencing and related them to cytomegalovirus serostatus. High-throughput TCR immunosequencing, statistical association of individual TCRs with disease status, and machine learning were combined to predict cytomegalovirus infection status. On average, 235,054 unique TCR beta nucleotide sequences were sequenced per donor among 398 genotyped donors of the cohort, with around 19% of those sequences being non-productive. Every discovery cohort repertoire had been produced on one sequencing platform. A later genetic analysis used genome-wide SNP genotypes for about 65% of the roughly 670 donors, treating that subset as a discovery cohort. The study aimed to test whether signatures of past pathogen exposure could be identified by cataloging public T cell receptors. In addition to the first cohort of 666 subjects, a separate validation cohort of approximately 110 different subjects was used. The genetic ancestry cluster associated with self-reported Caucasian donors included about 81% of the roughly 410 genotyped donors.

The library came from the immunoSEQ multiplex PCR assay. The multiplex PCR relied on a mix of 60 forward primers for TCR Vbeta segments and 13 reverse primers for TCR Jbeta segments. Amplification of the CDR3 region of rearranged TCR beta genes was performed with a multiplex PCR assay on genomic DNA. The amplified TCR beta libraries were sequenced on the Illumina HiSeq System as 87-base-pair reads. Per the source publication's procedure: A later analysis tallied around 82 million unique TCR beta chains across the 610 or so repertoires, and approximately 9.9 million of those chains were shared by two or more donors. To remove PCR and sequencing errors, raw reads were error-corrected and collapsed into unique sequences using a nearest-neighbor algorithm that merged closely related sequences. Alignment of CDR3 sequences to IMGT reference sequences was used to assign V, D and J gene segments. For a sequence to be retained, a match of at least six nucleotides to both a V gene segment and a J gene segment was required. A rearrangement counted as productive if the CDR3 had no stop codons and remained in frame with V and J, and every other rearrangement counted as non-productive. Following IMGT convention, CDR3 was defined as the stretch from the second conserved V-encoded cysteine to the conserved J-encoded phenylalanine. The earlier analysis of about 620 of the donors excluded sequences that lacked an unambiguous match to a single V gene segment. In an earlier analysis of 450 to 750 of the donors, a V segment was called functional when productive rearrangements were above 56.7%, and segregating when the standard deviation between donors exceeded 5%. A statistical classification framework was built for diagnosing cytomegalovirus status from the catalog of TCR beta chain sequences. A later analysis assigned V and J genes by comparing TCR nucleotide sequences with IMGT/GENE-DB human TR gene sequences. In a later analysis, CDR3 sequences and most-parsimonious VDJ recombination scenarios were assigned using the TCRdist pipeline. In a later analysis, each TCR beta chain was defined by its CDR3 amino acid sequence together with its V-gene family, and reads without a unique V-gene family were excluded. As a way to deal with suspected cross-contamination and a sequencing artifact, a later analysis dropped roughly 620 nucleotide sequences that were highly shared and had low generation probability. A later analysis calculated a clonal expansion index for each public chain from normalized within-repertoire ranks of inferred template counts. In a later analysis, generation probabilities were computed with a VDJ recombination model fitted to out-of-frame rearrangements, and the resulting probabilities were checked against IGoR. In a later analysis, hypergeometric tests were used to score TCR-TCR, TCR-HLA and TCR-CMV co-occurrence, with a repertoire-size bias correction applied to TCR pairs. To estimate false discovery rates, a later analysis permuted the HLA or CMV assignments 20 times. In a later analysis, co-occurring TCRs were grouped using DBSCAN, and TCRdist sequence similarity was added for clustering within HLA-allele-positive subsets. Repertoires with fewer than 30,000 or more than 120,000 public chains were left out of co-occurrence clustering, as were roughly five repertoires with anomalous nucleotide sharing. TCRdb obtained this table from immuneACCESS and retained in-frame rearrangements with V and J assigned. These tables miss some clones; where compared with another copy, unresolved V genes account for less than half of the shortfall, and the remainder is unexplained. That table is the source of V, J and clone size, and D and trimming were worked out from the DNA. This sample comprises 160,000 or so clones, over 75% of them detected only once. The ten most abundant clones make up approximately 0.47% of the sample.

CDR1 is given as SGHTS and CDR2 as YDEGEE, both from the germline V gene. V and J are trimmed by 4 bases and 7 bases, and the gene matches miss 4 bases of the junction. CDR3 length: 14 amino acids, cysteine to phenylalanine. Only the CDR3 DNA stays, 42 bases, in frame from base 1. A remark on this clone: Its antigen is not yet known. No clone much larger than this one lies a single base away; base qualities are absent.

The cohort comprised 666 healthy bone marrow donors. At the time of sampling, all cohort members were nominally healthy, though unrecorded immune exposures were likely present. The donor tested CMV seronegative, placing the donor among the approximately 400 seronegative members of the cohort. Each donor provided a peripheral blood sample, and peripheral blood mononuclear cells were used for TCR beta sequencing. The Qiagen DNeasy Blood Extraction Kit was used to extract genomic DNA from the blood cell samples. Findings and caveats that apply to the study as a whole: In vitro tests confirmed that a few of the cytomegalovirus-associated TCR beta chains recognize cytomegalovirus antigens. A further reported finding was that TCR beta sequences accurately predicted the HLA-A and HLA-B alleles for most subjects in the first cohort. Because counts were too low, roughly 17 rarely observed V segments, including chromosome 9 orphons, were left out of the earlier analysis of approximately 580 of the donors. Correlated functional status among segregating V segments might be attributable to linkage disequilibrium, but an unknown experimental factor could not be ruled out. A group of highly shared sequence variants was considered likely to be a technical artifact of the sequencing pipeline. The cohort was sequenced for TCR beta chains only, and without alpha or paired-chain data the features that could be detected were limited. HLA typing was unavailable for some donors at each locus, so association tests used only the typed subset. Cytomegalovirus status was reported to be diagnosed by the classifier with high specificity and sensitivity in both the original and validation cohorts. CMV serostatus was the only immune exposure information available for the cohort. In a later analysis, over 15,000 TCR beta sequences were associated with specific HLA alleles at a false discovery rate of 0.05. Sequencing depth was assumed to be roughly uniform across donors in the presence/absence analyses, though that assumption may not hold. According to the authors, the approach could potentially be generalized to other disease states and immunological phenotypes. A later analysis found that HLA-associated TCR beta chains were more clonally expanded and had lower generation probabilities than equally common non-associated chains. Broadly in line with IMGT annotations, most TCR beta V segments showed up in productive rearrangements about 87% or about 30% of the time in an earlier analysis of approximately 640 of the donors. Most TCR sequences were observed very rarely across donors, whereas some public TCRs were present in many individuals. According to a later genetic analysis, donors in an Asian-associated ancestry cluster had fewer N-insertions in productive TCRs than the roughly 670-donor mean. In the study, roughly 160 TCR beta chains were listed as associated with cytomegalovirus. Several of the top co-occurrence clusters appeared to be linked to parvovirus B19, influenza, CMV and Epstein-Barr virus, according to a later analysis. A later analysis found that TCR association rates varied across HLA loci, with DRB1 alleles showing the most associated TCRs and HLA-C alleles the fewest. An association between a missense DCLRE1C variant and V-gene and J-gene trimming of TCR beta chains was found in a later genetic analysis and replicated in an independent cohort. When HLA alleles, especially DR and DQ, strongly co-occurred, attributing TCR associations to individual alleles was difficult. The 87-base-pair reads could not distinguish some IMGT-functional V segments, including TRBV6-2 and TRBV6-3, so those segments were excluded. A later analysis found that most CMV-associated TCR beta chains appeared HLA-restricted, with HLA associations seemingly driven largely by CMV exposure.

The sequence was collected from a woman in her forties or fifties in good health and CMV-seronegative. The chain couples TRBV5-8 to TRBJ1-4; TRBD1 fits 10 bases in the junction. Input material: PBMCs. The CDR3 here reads CASSTGQGGEKLFF. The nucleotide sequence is TGTGCCAGCAGCACCGGACAGGGGGGTGAAAAACTGTTTTTT.